These T cell receptor beta chains were read from a single sample in a study of T-cell memory formation after mild COVID-19. TCRdb redid the calling of the 5' RACE reads with MiXCR, one entry per CDR3 protein. This table has approximately 150,000 distinct CDR3 sequences, 6% to 7% appearing once. Sequencing input: PBMCs or a T cell subset sorted from them (not recorded which). These receptors originate from an adult woman who had mild COVID-19 (a few samples of this study predate the infection). Cell type and time point are not known. Each CDR3 is given with its conserved first and last residue. D genes are given only for firm matches. Some rows mark clone size as missing; the rest say once, few, many or name a class of expanded clone.

clone size	V gene	D gene	J gene	CDR3 protein	CDR3 DNA
NA	TRBV29-1	TRBD2	TRBJ2-3	CSVGLASGASDTQYF	TGCAGCGTTGGTTTGGCTAGCGGGGCATCAGATACGCAGTATTTT
many	TRBV20-1	NA	TRBJ1-2	CSARERRDMSGYTF	TGCAGTGCTAGGGAAAGAAGGGACATGTCGGGCTACACCTTC
many	TRBV6-1	TRBD1	TRBJ2-4	CASSEAGTEPWNIQYF	TGTGCCAGCAGTGAAGCTGGGACAGAACCTTGGAACATTCAGTACTTC
NA	TRBV5-1	NA	TRBJ2-3	CASSQDRTSTDTQYF	TGCGCCAGCAGCCAAGACAGAACTAGCACAGATACGCAGTATTTT
few	TRBV2	NA	TRBJ2-3	CASSGGDTQYF	TGTGCCAGCAGTGGCGGAGATACGCAGTATTTT
many	TRBV5-1	NA	TRBJ1-1	CASSFAGAGNTEAFF	TGCGCCAGCAGCTTTGCGGGGGCTGGGAACACTGAAGCTTTCTTT
NA	TRBV3-1	NA	TRBJ2-5	CASSQAGAWETQYF	TGTGCCAGCAGCCAAGCGGGAGCTTGGGAGACCCAGTACTTC
few	TRBV12-3/TRBV12-4	NA	TRBJ2-5	CASSFSRGRGQETQYF	TGTGCCAGCAGTTTCTCGCGGGGGAGGGGGCAAGAGACCCAGTACTTC
NA	TRBV5-1	NA	TRBJ1-1	CASSLGQNEGEAFF	TGCGCCAGCAGCTTAGGACAGAATGAGGGTGAAGCTTTCTTT
NA	TRBV7-2	TRBD2	TRBJ2-3	CASSLGWVAGGIDTQYF	TGTGCCAGCAGTTTGGGATGGGTAGCGGGAGGCATAGATACGCAGTATTTT
few	TRBV20-1	NA	TRBJ1-2	CSASRGYTF	TGCAGTGCTAGCCGCGGCTACACCTTC
few	TRBV7-2	TRBD2	TRBJ2-1	CASSLVVPSGTSQYQRNEQFF	TGTGCCAGCAGCTTAGTTGTGCCTAGCGGGACCAGCCAGTATCAACGCAATGAGCAGTTCTTC
many	TRBV7-2	NA	TRBJ2-7	CASSQLAYEQYF	TGTGCCAGCAGCCAATTAGCCTACGAGCAGTACTTC
NA	TRBV12-3/TRBV12-4	TRBD1	TRBJ1-1	CASTLDRVITEAFF	TGTGCCAGCACCCTGGACAGGGTGATAACTGAAGCTTTCTTT
few	TRBV4-2	NA	TRBJ1-4	CASSQRGQNEKLFF	TGTGCCAGCAGCCAACGTGGACAGAATGAAAAACTGTTTTTT
NA	TRBV4-1	NA	TRBJ2-3	CASSRLPAGNTDTQYF	TGCGCCAGCAGCCGCCTCCCCGCTGGAAATACAGATACGCAGTATTTT
few	TRBV7-9	NA	TRBJ2-4	CASSPRRDRANIQYF	TGTGCCAGCAGTCCCCGCCGGGACCGTGCCAACATTCAGTACTTC
many	TRBV7-2	TRBD1	TRBJ1-1	CATGDRGTEAFF	TGTGCCACCGGAGACAGGGGCACTGAAGCTTTCTTT
few	TRBV24-1	NA	TRBJ2-2	CATSGVRGNTGELFF	TGTGCCACCAGTGGGGTCAGGGGAAACACCGGGGAGCTGTTTTTT
many	TRBV5-1	TRBD1	TRBJ2-5	CASSAGPETGPQETQYF	TGCGCCAGCAGTGCGGGTCCAGAGACAGGGCCCCAAGAGACCCAGTACTTC
NA	TRBV11-2	TRBD1	TRBJ2-3	CASSLAGTGVWDTQYF	TGTGCCAGCAGCTTAGCCGGGACAGGGGTATGGGATACGCAGTATTTT
few	TRBV12-3/TRBV12-4	TRBD1	TRBJ2-7	CASRAGTAYEQYF	TGTGCCAGCAGGGCCGGGACAGCCTACGAGCAGTACTTC
many	TRBV5-6	NA	TRBJ2-1	CASSRGVYNEQFF	TGTGCCAGCAGCAGGGGGGTCTACAATGAGCAGTTCTTC
many	TRBV6-1	TRBD2	TRBJ2-3	CASRLPPGLAVGLLDTQYF	TGTGCCAGCAGGCTCCCCCCGGGACTAGCGGTTGGTTTGTTAGATACGCAGTATTTT
NA	TRBV7-3	TRBD2	TRBJ2-5	CASSSQAGGLETQYF	TGTGCCAGCAGCTCGCAAGCGGGAGGTCTAGAGACCCAGTACTTC
NA	TRBV10-3	NA	TRBJ2-5	CAISELAKKTQYF	TGTGCCATCAGTGAGTTAGCGAAGAAGACCCAGTACTTC
few	TRBV4-1	NA	TRBJ1-4	CASSQVRAANEKLFF	TGCGCCAGCAGCCAAGTAAGGGCCGCTAATGAAAAACTGTTTTTT
NA	TRBV12-5	NA	TRBJ1-1	CASGFPLGNLF	TGTGCTAGTGGTTTCCCCCTAGGGAATCTCTTT
NA	TRBV27	NA	TRBJ2-2	CASSLEVTTNTGELFF	TGTGCCAGCAGTTTGGAAGTGACAACGAACACCGGGGAGCTGTTTTTT
NA	TRBV27	NA	TRBJ1-2	CASSSTGGGYGYTF	TGTGCCAGCAGTTCGACCGGGGGAGGTTATGGCTACACCTTC
few	TRBV16	TRBD1	TRBJ2-5	CASSRGTGRQETQYF	TGTGCCAGCAGCCGAGGGACAGGCCGCCAAGAGACCCAGTACTTC
many	TRBV7-8	TRBD1	TRBJ2-1	CASSARRTGRYNEQFF	TGTGCCAGCAGCGCAAGGAGGACAGGGCGCTACAATGAGCAGTTCTTC
NA	TRBV30	TRBD1	TRBJ1-1	CAWRLGQGPPMGTEAFF	TGTGCCTGGAGGTTGGGACAGGGGCCCCCAATGGGCACTGAAGCTTTCTTT
many	TRBV6-2/TRBV6-3	NA	TRBJ1-5	CASREPGAGQPQHF	TGTGCCAGCAGAGAACCAGGAGCTGGGCAGCCCCAGCATTTT
few	TRBV24-1	NA	TRBJ2-1	CATSDLGGVPYNEQFF	TGTGCCACCAGTGATTTAGGGGGGGTCCCGTACAATGAGCAGTTCTTC
few	TRBV29-1	NA	TRBJ1-2	CSATGGVYGYTF	TGCAGCGCCACCGGGGGGGTCTATGGCTACACCTTC
many	TRBV7-2	NA	TRBJ2-2	CASSLGLILSLGGELFF	TGTGCCAGCAGCCTCGGACTTATCCTATCCCTTGGCGGGGAGCTGTTTTTT
NA	TRBV4-1	TRBD2	TRBJ2-3	CASRRTSGGLTDTQYF	TGCGCCAGCAGGCGGACGAGCGGGGGACTCACAGATACGCAGTATTTT
many	TRBV24-1	NA	TRBJ2-3	CATSDQSVSTDTQYF	TGTGCCACCAGTGATCAAAGCGTGTCTACAGATACGCAGTATTTT
many	TRBV12-3/TRBV12-4	TRBD1	TRBJ1-1	CATKTGFNTEAFF	TGTGCCACCAAGACAGGGTTTAACACTGAAGCTTTCTTT
NA	TRBV7-2	TRBD1	TRBJ2-5	CASSTQTGTETQYF	TGTGCCAGCAGCACTCAGACAGGGACGGAGACCCAGTACTTC
few	TRBV6-2/TRBV6-3	NA	TRBJ2-1	CASSYHVGLSGEQFF	TGTGCCAGCAGTTATCACGTCGGACTATCTGGTGAGCAGTTCTTC
NA	TRBV3-1	TRBD1	TRBJ2-6	CASRPWTGGFSGANVLTF	TGTGCCAGCAGACCATGGACAGGGGGATTTTCTGGGGCCAACGTCCTGACTTTC
few	TRBV7-3	TRBD2	TRBJ2-7	CASSRMGGDEQYF	TGTGCCAGCAGCCGGATGGGGGGGGACGAGCAGTACTTC
NA	TRBV18	NA	TRBJ2-2	CASSPGGSGTGELFF	TGTGCCAGCTCACCAGGAGGGTCGGGGACCGGGGAGCTGTTTTTT
many	TRBV5-1	TRBD1	TRBJ2-3	CASSLARQGTDTQYF	TGCGCCAGCAGCTTGGCGCGACAGGGAACAGATACGCAGTATTTT